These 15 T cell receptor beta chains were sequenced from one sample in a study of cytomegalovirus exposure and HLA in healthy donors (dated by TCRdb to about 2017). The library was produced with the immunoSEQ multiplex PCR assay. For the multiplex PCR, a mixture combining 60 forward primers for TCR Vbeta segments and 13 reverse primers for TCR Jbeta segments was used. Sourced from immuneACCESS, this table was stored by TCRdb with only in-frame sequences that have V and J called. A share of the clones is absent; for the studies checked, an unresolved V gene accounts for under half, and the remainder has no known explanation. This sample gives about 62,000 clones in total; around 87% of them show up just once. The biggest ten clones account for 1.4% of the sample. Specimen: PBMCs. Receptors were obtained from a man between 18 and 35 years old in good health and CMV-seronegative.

This CDR3 reads CASSRRESSYEQYF. Here the CDR3 DNA reads TGTGCCAGCAGTAGGAGGGAAAGCTCCTACGAGCAGTACTTC. The chain links TRBV6-5 to TRBJ2-7; possibly TRBD2 for D (6 bases). V shed 5 bases and J shed 0 bases, with 11 bases lying between them. This CDR3 has 14 amino acids. Germline CDR1 MNHEY, CDR2 SVGAGI.

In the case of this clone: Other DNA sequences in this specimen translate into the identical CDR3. As DNA, the CDR3 is TGCGCCAGCAGCCAAGTTAGGCTAGCGGGGGACGATGAGCAGTTCTTC. This encodes CASSQVRLAGDDEQFF. The rearrangement joins TRBV4-1 to TRBJ2-1, with TRBD2 identical over 10 bases. V lost 1 base and J lost 8; bases outside the gene matches: 8. The CDR3 covers 16 residues. Germline CDR1 MGHRA, CDR2 YSYEKL.

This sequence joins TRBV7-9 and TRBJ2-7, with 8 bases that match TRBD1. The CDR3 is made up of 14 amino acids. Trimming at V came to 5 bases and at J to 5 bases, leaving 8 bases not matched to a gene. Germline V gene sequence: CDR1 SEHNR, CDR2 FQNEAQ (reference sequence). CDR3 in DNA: TGTGCCAGCAGCCTGACGACAGGGGCGCACGAGCAGTACTTC. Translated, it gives CASSLTTGAHEQYF.

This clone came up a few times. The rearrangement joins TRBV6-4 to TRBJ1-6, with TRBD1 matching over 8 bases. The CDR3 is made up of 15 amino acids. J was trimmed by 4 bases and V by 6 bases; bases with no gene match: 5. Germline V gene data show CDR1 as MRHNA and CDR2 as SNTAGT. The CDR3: CASRPGTGYNSPLHF. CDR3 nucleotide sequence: TGTGCCAGCAGGCCGGGGACAGGTTATAATTCACCCCTCCACTTT.

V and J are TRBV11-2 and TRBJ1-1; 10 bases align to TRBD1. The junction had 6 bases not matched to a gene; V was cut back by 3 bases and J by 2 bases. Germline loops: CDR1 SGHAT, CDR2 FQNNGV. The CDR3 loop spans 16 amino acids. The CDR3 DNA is TGTGCCAGCAGCTTTCTCGGACAGGGGGGAAACACTGAAGCTTTCTTT. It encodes CASSFLGQGGNTEAFF.

CDR3 region: CASRKAGSSYNEQFF. CDR3 in DNA: TGTGCCAGCAGGAAGGCCGGGAGCTCCTACAATGAGCAGTTCTTC. This sequence joins TRBV9 and TRBJ2-1; TRBD2 is a possible D gene (6 bases). The length of the CDR3 is 15 residues. Germline CDR1 SGDLS, CDR2 YYNGEE. Trimming removed 5 bases at V and 0 bases at J, with 12 bases between. The full variable domain, rest sourced from reference TRBV9 and TRBJ2-1, is DSGVTQTPKHLITATGQRVTLRCSPRSGDLSVYWYQQSLDQGLQFLIQYYNGEERAKGNILERFSAQQFPDLHSELNLSSLELGDSALYFCASRKAGSSYNEQFFGPGTRLTVL.

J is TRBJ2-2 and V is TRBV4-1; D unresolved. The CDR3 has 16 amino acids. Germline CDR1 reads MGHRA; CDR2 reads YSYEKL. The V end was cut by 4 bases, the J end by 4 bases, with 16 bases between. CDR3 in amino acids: CASSPQQRVSTGELFF. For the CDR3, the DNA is TGCGCCAGCAGCCCCCAACAACGGGTCTCCACCGGGGAGCTGTTTTTT.

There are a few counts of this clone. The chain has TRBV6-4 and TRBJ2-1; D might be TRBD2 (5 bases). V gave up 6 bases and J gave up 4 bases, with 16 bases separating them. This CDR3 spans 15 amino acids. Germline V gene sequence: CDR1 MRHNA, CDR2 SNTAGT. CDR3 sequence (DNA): TGTGCCAGCAGCGCCTTACTAGGAGTATACAATGAGCAGTTCTTC. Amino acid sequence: CASSALLGVYNEQFF.

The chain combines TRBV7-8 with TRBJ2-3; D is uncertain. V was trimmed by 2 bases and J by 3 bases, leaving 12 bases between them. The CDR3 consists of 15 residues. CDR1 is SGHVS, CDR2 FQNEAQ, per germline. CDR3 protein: CASSLHRLGTDTQYF. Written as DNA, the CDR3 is TGTGCCAGCAGCTTACACCGCCTCGGGACAGATACGCAGTATTTT.

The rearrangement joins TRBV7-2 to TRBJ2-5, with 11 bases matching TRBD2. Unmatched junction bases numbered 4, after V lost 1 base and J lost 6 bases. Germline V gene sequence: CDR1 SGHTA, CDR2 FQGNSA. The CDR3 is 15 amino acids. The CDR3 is CASSLETSGGKTQYF. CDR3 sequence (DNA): TGTGCCAGCAGCTTAGAAACTAGCGGGGGAAAGACCCAGTACTTC.

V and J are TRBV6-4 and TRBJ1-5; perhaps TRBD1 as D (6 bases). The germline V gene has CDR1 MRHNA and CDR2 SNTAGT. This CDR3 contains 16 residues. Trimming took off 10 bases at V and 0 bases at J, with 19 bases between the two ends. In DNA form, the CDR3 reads TGTGCCAACCCCGCGGGGGGCTATTATAGCAATCAGCCCCAGCATTTT. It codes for CANPAGGYYSNQPQHF.

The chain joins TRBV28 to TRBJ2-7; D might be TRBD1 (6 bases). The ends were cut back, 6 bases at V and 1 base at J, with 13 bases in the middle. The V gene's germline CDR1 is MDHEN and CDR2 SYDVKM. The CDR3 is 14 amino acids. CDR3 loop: CASSRPGQSYEQYF. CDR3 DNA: TGTGCCAGCAGCCGCCCGGGACAATCCTACGAGCAGTACTTC.

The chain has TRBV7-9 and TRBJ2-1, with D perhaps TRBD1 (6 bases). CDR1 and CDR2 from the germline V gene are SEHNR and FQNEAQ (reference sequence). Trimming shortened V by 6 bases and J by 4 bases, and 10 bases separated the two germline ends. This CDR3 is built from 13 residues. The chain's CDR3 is CASREDRYNEQFF. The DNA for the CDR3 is TGTGCCAGCAGGGAAGACAGGTACAATGAGCAGTTCTTC.

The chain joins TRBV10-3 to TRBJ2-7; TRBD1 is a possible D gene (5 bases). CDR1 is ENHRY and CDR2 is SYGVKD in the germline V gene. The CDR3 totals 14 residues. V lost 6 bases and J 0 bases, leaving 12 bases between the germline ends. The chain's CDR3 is CAISPQGSSYEQYF. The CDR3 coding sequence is TGTGCCATCAGCCCTCAGGGAAGCTCCTACGAGCAGTACTTC.

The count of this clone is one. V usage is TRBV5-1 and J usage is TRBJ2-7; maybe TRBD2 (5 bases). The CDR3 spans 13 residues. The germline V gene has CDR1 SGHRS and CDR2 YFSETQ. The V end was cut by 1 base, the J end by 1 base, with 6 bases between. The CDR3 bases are TGCGCCAGCAGCTTGACGGGGTCCTACGAGCAGTACTTC. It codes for CASSLTGSYEQYF.